The next 22 T cell receptor beta chains were all read from a single sample in a study of cytomegalovirus exposure and HLA in healthy donors. This table comes from immunoSEQ multiplex PCR, and its TCRdb copy is limited to in-frame clones, with some not included. The table shows approximately 180,000 clones, with 87% occurring only once. Sequencing input: PBMCs. The receptors were sampled from a woman in her thirties in good health and CMV-seronegative.

J is TRBJ2-5 and V is TRBV7-6, with 8 bases lining up with TRBD2. Looked up from germline, CDR1 is SGHVS and CDR2 is FNYEAQ. CDR3 length: 15 amino acids. The J segment lost 4 bases and the V segment lost 7 bases, leaving 11 bases of the junction unmatched. In DNA, the CDR3 is TGTGCCAGCACTAGTCGGGCGGGAGGAGTAGAGACCCAGTACTTC. Translation gives CASTSRAGGVETQYF.

The rearrangement uses TRBV6-1 and TRBJ2-7, with D perhaps TRBD1 (7 bases). The V end lost 8 bases, the J end lost 5 bases, and 16 bases lay between the germline ends. CDR1 MNHNS and CDR2 SASEGT come from the germline V gene. The CDR3 sequence is 13 residues long. The CDR3 nucleotides read TGTGCCAGCCGCCCGGAGGGGGCGAACGAGCAGTACTTC. Translated: CASRPEGANEQYF.

CDR3 coding DNA: TGTGCCAGCAGCGCCGGGGGACAGGGTGCCTATGGCTACACCTTC. This translates into CASSAGGQGAYGYTF. V gene TRBV7-2 combines with J gene TRBJ1-2; 9 bases line up with TRBD1. Losses at the gene ends were 5 bases for V and 4 bases for J; bases not matched to a gene: 8. This CDR3 contains 15 residues. CDR1 and CDR2 from the germline V gene are SGHTA and FQGNSA.

J is TRBJ1-4 and V is TRBV6-5; a possible D gene is TRBD1 (6 bases). The ends were cut back, 2 bases at V and 0 bases at J, with 10 bases in the middle. The CDR3 totals 16 residues. Germline V gives CDR1 MNHEY, CDR2 SVGAGI. The CDR3 protein is CASSYKGGATNEKLFF. The CDR3 DNA reads as TGTGCCAGCAGTTACAAAGGGGGAGCAACTAATGAAAAACTGTTTTTT.

The genes are TRBV7-6 and TRBJ1-3; no firm D call. V was shortened by 0 bases and J by 1 base, with 13 bases between the two germline ends. The CDR3 contains 17 residues. Germline V gene lookup returns CDR1 SGHVS and CDR2 FNYEAQ. The chain's CDR3 is CASSLAPRSRSGNTIYF. The CDR3 region has the DNA TGTGCCAGCAGCTTAGCCCCTAGGTCGCGGTCTGGAAACACCATATATTTT.

This clone was recorded a few times. The J gene is TRBJ2-2, the V gene TRBV5-1; D is unclear. Trimming stripped 0 bases from V and 0 bases from J, with 3 bases between. The CDR3 length is 14 residues. Germline V gives CDR1 SGHRS, CDR2 YFSETQ. CDR3 amino acids: CASSLGTNTGELFF. CDR3 nucleotides: TGCGCCAGCAGCTTGGGTACGAACACCGGGGAGCTGTTTTTT.

This chain uses TRBV7-6 with TRBJ1-1; TRBD1 is a possible D gene (6 bases). The ends were cut back, 7 bases at V and 0 bases at J, with 15 bases in the middle. The CDR3 length is 15 residues. Per the germline V gene, CDR1 is SGHVS and CDR2 is FNYEAQ. The CDR3 DNA sequence: TGTGCCAGCACCCTACAGGGAGAGATGAACACTGAAGCTTTCTTT. It encodes CASTLQGEMNTEAFF.

The chain couples TRBV9 to TRBJ1-1, with unresolved D. Trimming pared 0 bases from V and 1 base from J, leaving 13 bases between. Germline CDR1 is SGDLS and CDR2 is YYNGEE. The CDR3 length is 16 residues. The DNA for the CDR3 is TGTGCCAGCAGCGTAGATCCGGGGTTGGCGAACACTGAAGCTTTCTTT. This sequence encodes CASSVDPGLANTEAFF. Full variable domain (remainder filled in from reference TRBV9 and TRBJ1-1): DSGVTQTPKHLITATGQRVTLRCSPRSGDLSVYWYQQSLDQGLQFLIQYYNGEERAKGNILERFSAQQFPDLHSELNLSSLELGDSALYFCASSVDPGLANTEAFFGQGTRLTVV.

The V call is TRBV29-1, the J call TRBJ2-7, with 9 bases lining up with TRBD1. The CDR3 extends over 12 amino acids. V lost 6 bases to trimming and J lost 5 bases; unmatched junction nucleotides: 5. The V gene's germline CDR1 is SQVTM and CDR2 ANQGSEA. CDR3 sequence (DNA): TGCAGCGTGTCGGACAGGGGAAACGAGCAGTACTTC. Translating gives CSVSDRGNEQYF.

Written as DNA, the CDR3 is TGTGCCAGCAGTGGGGGGCTATGGACGCAGTATTTT. Protein: CASSGGLWTQYF. The V and J genes are TRBV6-1 and TRBJ2-3; D is possibly TRBD1 (6 bases). The CDR3 is 12 amino acids. Germline V gene sequence: CDR1 MNHNS, CDR2 SASEGT. The V gene lost 4 bases and the J gene lost 9 bases, with 11 bases spanning the gap.

V is TRBV7-9 and J is TRBJ2-7, with TRBD2 identical over 10 bases. Trimming at V came to 5 bases and at J to 0 bases, leaving 7 bases not matched to a gene. The CDR3 extends over 16 amino acids. Germline V gene data show CDR1 as SEHNR and CDR2 as FQNEAQ (reference sequence). The CDR3: CASSTTSGEISYEQYF. Here the CDR3 DNA reads TGTGCCAGCAGCACCACTAGCGGGGAAATCTCCTACGAGCAGTACTTC. Using reference TRBV7-9 and TRBJ2-7 for the parts outside the CDR3, the full variable domain is DTGVSQNPRHKITKRGQNVTFRCDPISEHNRLYWYRQTLGQGPEFLTYFQNEAQLEKSRLLSDRFSAERPKGSFSTLEIQRTEQGDSAMYLCASSTTSGEISYEQYFGPGTRLTVT.

The V gene is TRBV30, the J gene TRBJ2-5; TRBD1 is a possible D gene (6 bases). The CDR3 spans 13 residues. Per germline, CDR1 GTSNPN and CDR2 SVGIG (reference sequence). With 2 bases removed from V and 4 bases from J, the gap between germline ends came to 11 bases. The CDR3 region is CAWSSQGRETQYF. The DNA for the CDR3 is TGTGCCTGGAGTTCACAGGGACGAGAGACCCAGTACTTC.

The chain employs TRBV27 and TRBJ2-1, with a possible D match to TRBD2 (5 bases). The germline V gene has CDR1 MNHEY and CDR2 SMNVEV (reference sequence). The CDR3 consists of 14 residues. The V end lost 5 bases, the J end lost 3 bases, and 11 bases lay between the germline ends. CDR3 amino acids: CASSPKLGYNEQFF. CDR3 sequence (DNA): TGTGCCAGCAGTCCAAAACTAGGCTACAATGAGCAGTTCTTC.

The chain has TRBV6-1 and TRBJ2-3; D is undetermined. Trimming pared 10 bases from V and 4 bases from J, leaving 21 bases between. Germline loops: CDR1 MNHNS, CDR2 SASEGT. The CDR3 has 15 amino acids. The CDR3 DNA reads as TGTGCCACCCTGCCCGCTGGGCCTTTCCCAGATACGCAGTATTTT. Residues: CATLPAGPFPDTQYF.

The genes are TRBV9 and TRBJ2-7, with D perhaps matching TRBD1 (5 bases). The ends were cut back, 3 bases at V and 1 base at J, with 14 bases in the middle. The CDR3 is made up of 15 amino acids. CDR1 is SGDLS and CDR2 is YYNGEE in the germline V gene. This chain's CDR3 is CASSATGQTSYEQYF. Written as DNA, the CDR3 is TGTGCCAGCAGCGCAACAGGTCAGACGTCCTACGAGCAGTACTTC.

The rearrangement uses TRBV29-1 and TRBJ2-1, with 13 nucleotides matching TRBD2. The CDR3 runs to 15 residues. Germline trimming cut 1 base from V and 9 bases from J; bases unmatched to any gene: 6. The V gene's germline CDR1 is SQVTM and CDR2 ANQGSEA. This CDR3 is CSVEGTSGGGIEQFF. The CDR3 DNA is TGCAGCGTTGAAGGGACTAGCGGGGGAGGAATTGAGCAGTTCTTC.

The chain recombines TRBV6-6 with TRBJ2-3, with TRBD2 matching 10 bases. The germline gives CDR1 MNHNY, CDR2 SVGAGI (reference sequence). J lost 9 bases, V lost 0 bases, and 6 bases had no gene match. The CDR3 has 15 residues. The DNA of the CDR3 is TGTGCCAGCAGTTACTCGGCTAGCGGGAGTAAGACGCAGTATTTT. Protein: CASSYSASGSKTQYF.

DNA for the CDR3: TGCGCCAGCAGCTTCGGCGACAGGGTTTCCTACAATGAGCAGTTCTTC. Protein product: CASSFGDRVSYNEQFF. The rearrangement joins TRBV5-1 to TRBJ2-1; 7 positions match TRBD1. The CDR3 has 16 residues. The junction had 6 bases not matched to a gene; V was cut back by 2 bases and J by 1 base. Germline V gene lookup returns CDR1 SGHRS and CDR2 YFSETQ.

This clone was found once. The CDR3 region is CASSRDRGNEQFF. CDR3 DNA: TGTGCCAGCTCACGGGACAGGGGGAATGAGCAGTTCTTC. The rearrangement links TRBV18 to TRBJ2-1; 11 bases fit TRBD1. V trimming: 4 bases; J trimming: 7 bases; junction bases outside the gene matches: 0. Germline V gives CDR1 KGHSH, CDR2 LQKENI. This CDR3 contains 13 residues.

The CDR3 loop reads CASSWRTAQETQYF. The CDR3 DNA reads as TGCGCCAGCAGCTGGCGGACAGCCCAAGAGACCCAGTACTTC. The chain has TRBV5-1 and TRBJ2-5, with D perhaps TRBD1 (6 bases). Germline V gene sequence: CDR1 SGHRS, CDR2 YFSETQ. This CDR3 has 14 amino acids. Between the trimmed V and J ends, which lost 3 bases and 1 base, there was a span of 10 bases.

This clone occurred once. This rearrangement joins TRBV4-1 to TRBJ1-1, with 10 positions matching TRBD1. CDR1 and CDR2 from the germline V gene are MGHRA and YSYEKL. Trimming took 1 base from V and 8 from J; bases not matched to a gene: 4. This CDR3 has 14 residues. This CDR3 reads CASSQGTGGEEAFF. The DNA for the CDR3 is TGCGCCAGCAGCCAAGGGACAGGGGGAGAGGAAGCTTTCTTT.

The chain employs TRBV10-3 and TRBJ1-2; D perhaps matches TRBD1 (5 bases). Trimming stripped 6 bases from V and 1 base from J, with 6 bases between. The CDR3 contains 12 residues. In germline, CDR1 is ENHRY, CDR2 SYGVKD. The chain's CDR3 is CAISGGNYGYTF. DNA for the CDR3: TGTGCCATCAGCGGGGGTAACTATGGCTACACCTTC.